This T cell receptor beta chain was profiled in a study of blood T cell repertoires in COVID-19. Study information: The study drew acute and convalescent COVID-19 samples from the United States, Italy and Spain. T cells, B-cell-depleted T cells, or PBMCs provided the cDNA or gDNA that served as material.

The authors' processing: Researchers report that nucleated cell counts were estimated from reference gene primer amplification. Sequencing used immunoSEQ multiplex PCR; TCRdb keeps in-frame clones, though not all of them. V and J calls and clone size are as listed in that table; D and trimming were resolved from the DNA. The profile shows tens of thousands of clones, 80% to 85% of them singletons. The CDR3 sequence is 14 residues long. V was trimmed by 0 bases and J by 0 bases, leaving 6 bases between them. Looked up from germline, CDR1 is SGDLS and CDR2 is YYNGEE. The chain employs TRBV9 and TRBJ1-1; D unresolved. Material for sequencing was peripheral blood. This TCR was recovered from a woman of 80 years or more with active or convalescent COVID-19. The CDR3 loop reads CASSVGRVNTEAFF. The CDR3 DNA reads TGTGCCAGCAGCGTAGGGAGGGTGAACACTGAAGCTTTCTTT.